The source of this T cell receptor beta chain is a study of blood T cell repertoires in COVID-19. Assay used: immunoSEQ multiplex PCR; TCRdb lists only in-frame clones, some missing. Of some 340,000 clones listed, around 87% were seen once; the top ten hold roughly 5.3%. The CDR3 is made up of 13 amino acids. Germline CDR1 and CDR2: SGHTA and FQGNSA. J was trimmed by 8 bases and V by 7 bases; bases with no gene match: 4. This clone appeared a single time. The source of this sequence is a woman between 25 and 40 years old who had recovered from COVID-19. The chain carries TRBV7-2 and TRBJ1-5; 11 bases are a match to TRBD1. Sequencing was performed on PBMCs or T cells enriched from blood (not recorded which). The CDR3 DNA reads as TGTGCCAGCACCGGGACAGGGGGAGAGCCCCAGCATTTT. It codes for CASTGTGGEPQHF.